Presented here are 21 T cell receptor beta chains from one specimen sequenced in a study of Graves' ophthalmopathy and Graves' hyperthyroidism. The authors amplified TCR beta CDR3 regions, and they did so from RNA transcripts for repertoire sequencing. HTBI primers primed a first-round RT-PCR, and a second-round multiplex PCR followed. Each CDR3 protein is one row after TCRdb ran MiXCR on the multiplex PCR reads. Seen here are hundreds of thousands of distinct CDR3 sequences, roughly two fifths observed once, and the top ten hold 35% to 55%. Sample: peripheral blood. The receptors shown here come from an adult man with Graves' ophthalmopathy.

The J gene is TRBJ1-5, the V gene TRBV14, with D possibly matching TRBD1 (6 bases). From germline, CDR1 is SGHDN and CDR2 FVKESK. The CDR3 spans 14 residues. The V and J ends lost 1 base and 3 bases respectively, with 7 bases between them. The CDR3 DNA reads as TGTGCCAGCAGCCAAGGGGACAACAATCAGCCCCAGCATTTT. The encoded protein is CASSQGDNNQPQHF. Full variable domain (outside the CDR3, taken from reference TRBV14 and TRBJ1-5): EAGVTQFPSHSVIEKGQTVTLRCDPISGHDNLYWYRRVMGKEIKFLLHFVKESKQDESGMPNNRFLAERTGGTYSTLKVQPAELEDSGVYFCASSQGDNNQPQHFGDGTRLSIL.

This clonotype was counted only a few times. The J gene is TRBJ2-7, the V gene TRBV6-1, with D possibly matching TRBD2 (5 bases). This CDR3 spans 13 amino acids. Trimming pared 5 bases from V and 5 bases from J, leaving 13 bases between. Per germline, CDR1 MNHNS and CDR2 SASEGT. The CDR3 nucleotides are TGTGCCAGCAGTTACGCCGGGAAACACGAGCAGTACTTC. This translates into CASSYAGKHEQYF.

The V call is TRBV11-2, the J call TRBJ1-4, with no clear D. Trimming took 2 bases from V and 3 from J, leaving 19 bases between them. The germline V gene has CDR1 SGHAT and CDR2 FQNNGV. This CDR3 contains 18 residues. The CDR3 here is CASSLIAYEETANEKLFF. The CDR3 bases are TGTGCCAGCAGCTTAATTGCGTACGAAGAGACGGCTAATGAAAAACTGTTTTTT.

CDR3 DNA sequence: TGTGCCAGTACTGACCCCTCTAGGAGTCACGAGCAGTACTTC. It codes for CASTDPSRSHEQYF. This chain links TRBV19 with TRBJ2-7; D not resolved. V was trimmed by 7 bases and J by 5 bases, leaving 18 bases between them. This CDR3 is built from 14 residues. The germline gives CDR1 LNHDA, CDR2 SQIVND (reference sequence).

This clonotype was picked up a small number of times. The chain recombines TRBV25-1 with TRBJ2-5; D possibly corresponds to TRBD1 (5 bases). Trimming took 4 bases from V and 3 from J, leaving 15 bases between them. There are 15 residues in the CDR3. Germline assignment: CDR1 MGHDK and CDR2 SYGVNS. The CDR3 bases are TGTGCCAGCAGTGTCTCGGACACGGGCAAAGAGACCCAGTACTTC. Amino acid sequence: CASSVSDTGKETQYF.

This rearrangement joins TRBV2 to TRBJ2-5, with 10 bases that match TRBD1. This CDR3 comprises 14 residues. The germline gives CDR1 SNHLY, CDR2 FYNNEI. V lost 6 bases and J lost 5; bases outside the gene matches: 6. The CDR3 loop is CASSQGQGWETQYF. The DNA for the CDR3 is TGTGCCAGCAGCCAGGGACAGGGGTGGGAGACCCAGTACTTC. The variable domain in full, with the rest retrieved from reference TRBV2 and TRBJ2-5, is EPEVTQTPSHQVTQMGQEVILRCVPISNHLYFYWYRQILGQKVEFLVSFYNNEISEKSEIFDDQFSVERPDGSNFTLKIRSTKLEDSAMYFCASSQGQGWETQYFGPGTRLLVL.

The chain couples TRBV5-5 to TRBJ1-1; maybe TRBD1 (5 bases). CDR3 size: 15 residues. Between the trimmed V and J ends, which lost 5 bases and 3 bases, there was a span of 17 bases. Germline V gives CDR1 SGHKS, CDR2 YYEKEE (reference sequence). The CDR3 spells CASRLAQGVYTEAFF. The DNA for the CDR3 is TGTGCCAGCAGACTGGCCCAGGGAGTGTACACTGAAGCTTTCTTT.

This clonotype appeared a single time. This chain links TRBV5-1 with TRBJ2-5; 13 bases match TRBD2. The end of the DNA fits TRBJ2-1 better, so the J call may be wrong. The CDR3 covers 15 residues. Germline V gene data show CDR1 as SGHRS and CDR2 as YFSETQ. CDR3 coding DNA: TGCGCCAGCAGACTAGCGGGAGGGCCAAACAATGAGCAGTTCTTC. Protein: CASRLAGGPNNEQFF.

V is TRBV4-3 and J is TRBJ2-7; perhaps TRBD1 as D (5 bases). Trimming took off 0 bases at V and 4 bases at J, with 13 bases between the two ends. The CDR3 has 15 amino acids. From germline, CDR1 is LGHNA and CDR2 YSLEER. CDR3 sequence (DNA): TGCGCCAGCAGCCAAGAAATCGACAGATTTTACGAGCAGTACTTC. Its protein is CASSQEIDRFYEQYF.

This clonotype was recorded at least ten times. J is TRBJ1-6 and V is TRBV6-5; no clear D. This CDR3 comprises 13 residues. Germline V CDR1 and CDR2: MNHEY, SVGAGI. V shed 0 bases and J shed 8 bases, with 5 bases lying between them. The CDR3 DNA follows: TGTGCCAGCAGTTACTCCCACGATTCACCCCTCCACTTT. Amino acid sequence: CASSYSHDSPLHF.

This chain connects TRBV24-1 to TRBJ1-5; D gene uncertain. This CDR3 is built from 16 residues. Looked up from germline, CDR1 is KGHDR and CDR2 is SFDVKD. Trimming took 7 bases from V and 7 from J, leaving 22 bases between them. The CDR3 DNA sequence: TGTGCCACCAGAAGTCCCCCAGGCACCGGGGAGCAGCCCCAGCATTTT. It codes for CATRSPPGTGEQPQHF.

J is TRBJ2-6 and V is TRBV2, with TRBD1 identical over 11 bases. Germline lookup yields CDR1 SNHLY and CDR2 FYNNEI. This CDR3 is built from 18 residues. V shed 9 bases and J 1 base; nucleotides not matched to a gene: 11. CDR3: CASVGQGVFVSGANVLTF. Written as DNA, the CDR3 is TGTGCCAGTGTGGGACAGGGGGTTTTCGTATCTGGGGCCAACGTCCTGACTTTC. The variable domain in full, with the rest retrieved from reference TRBV2 and TRBJ2-6, is EPEVTQTPSHQVTQMGQEVILRCVPISNHLYFYWYRQILGQKVEFLVSFYNNEISEKSEIFDDQFSVERPDGSNFTLKIRSTKLEDSAMYFCASVGQGVFVSGANVLTFGAGSRLTVL.

The chain employs TRBV7-2 and TRBJ2-3, with D possibly matching TRBD1 (5 bases). The CDR3 length is 15 residues. CDR1 is SGHTA and CDR2 is FQGNSA in the germline V gene. The V end lost 2 bases, the J end lost 5 bases, and 14 bases lay between the germline ends. The CDR3 DNA follows: TGTGCCAGCAGCTTACGCAGGGCCGGGTTAGATACGCAGTATTTT. Residues: CASSLRRAGLDTQYF.

The rearrangement joins TRBV2 to TRBJ1-6, with D tentatively TRBD1 (6 bases). Trimming removed 5 bases at V and 10 bases at J, with 18 bases between. Germline CDR1 SNHLY, CDR2 FYNNEI. This CDR3 contains 15 residues. The CDR3 loop reads CASSRQTGLLSPLHF. The CDR3, as DNA: TGTGCCAGCAGTCGACAAACAGGGCTTTTGTCACCCCTCCACTTT.

This clonotype was counted a single time. This CDR3 is missing its conserved last phenylalanine or tryptophan, likely due to a read error. Because the CDR3's place on the DNA is in doubt, the DNA is left out and the CDR3 is given as listed by TCRdb. The chain recombines TRBV7-2 with TRBJ2-2; the tabulated D call, TRBD1, remains unverified against the DNA. Germline V gene sequence: CDR1 SGHTA, CDR2 FQGNSA. A total of 9 residues make up the CDR3, ends included. This chain's CDR3 is CASSLGGQG.

As regards this clonotype: The CDR3 does not close with the conserved phenylalanine or tryptophan, likely indicating a read error. The genes are TRBV2 and TRBJ1-6, with 11 bases fitting TRBD1. This CDR3 has 15 residues. V trimming: 0 bases; J trimming: 10 bases; junction bases outside the gene matches: 2. The germline V gene has CDR1 SNHLY and CDR2 FYNNEI. The CDR3 nucleotides read TGTGCCAGCAGTGAAGCATGGACAGGGGGCTCACCCCTCCACCTT. This gives the protein CASSEAWTGGSPLHL.

This clonotype was observed a few times. The chain combines TRBV5-1 with TRBJ2-7; 9 nucleotides match TRBD1. The CDR3 runs 15 residues. Germline values: CDR1 SGHRS, CDR2 YFSETQ. After removal of 3 bases from V and 4 bases from J, the junction contained 8 bases not matched to a gene. CDR3 loop: CASSSMRGQGYEQYF. DNA for the CDR3: TGCGCCAGCAGCTCAATGAGAGGACAGGGGTACGAGCAGTACTTC.

This clonotype was picked up a small number of times. The V and J genes are TRBV9 and TRBJ2-6, with TRBD1 matching 12 bases. Germline CDR1 and CDR2: SGDLS and YYNGEE. The CDR3 length is 19 residues. V was clipped by 0 bases and J by 1 base; unmatched bases: 5. In nucleotides, the CDR3 is TGTGCCAGCAGCGTAGGGGACAGGGGGCTGTTATCTGGGGCCAACGTCCTGACTTTC. Protein: CASSVGDRGLLSGANVLTF.

Turning to this clonotype: A much larger clone differs by one base, so this may be a read error. This chain uses TRBV7-3 with TRBJ2-5; D may correspond to TRBD1 or TRBD2 (5 bases each). The CDR3 is 13 residues long. CDR1 and CDR2 (germline): SGHTA, FQGTGA. DNA of the CDR3: TGTGCCAGCAGCGCCGGGACCCAAGAGGCCCAGTACTTC. Amino acid sequence: CASSAGTQEAQYF.

The chain employs TRBV27 and TRBJ1-3, with unresolved D. CDR3 size: 13 residues. V lost 0 bases and J lost 4, with 4 bases in between. Germline values: CDR1 MNHEY, CDR2 SMNVEV (reference sequence). CDR3 sequence: CASSLSRGNTIYF. The CDR3, as DNA: TGTGCCAGCAGTTTATCGAGGGGAAACACCATATATTTT.

The table lists this clonotype with many counts. The V and J genes are TRBV6-6 and TRBJ1-1; D not resolved. Between the trimmed V and J ends, which lost 5 bases and 2 bases, there was a span of 12 bases. Germline V gene lookup returns CDR1 MNHNY and CDR2 SVGAGI (reference sequence). This CDR3 has 14 residues. CDR3 DNA sequence: TGTGCCAGCAGTCAGGTGAGGGTTAACACTGAAGCTTTCTTT. As protein: CASSQVRVNTEAFF.